One and the same sample provided the 19 T cell receptor beta chains below, sequenced in a study of technical replicates of blood from a few donors (dated by TCRdb to the late 2010s). The method was the immunoSEQ multiplex PCR assay. Sourced from immuneACCESS, this table was stored by TCRdb with only in-frame sequences that have V and J called. A share of the clones is absent; for the studies checked, an unresolved V gene accounts for under half, and the remainder has no known explanation. This sample comprises fewer than 95,000 clones, around 94% of them detected only once. Of the sample, around 0.25% is held by the ten largest clones. What was sequenced was T cells isolated from PBMCs. All receptors derive from a human donor in good health.

The chain employs TRBV29-1 and TRBJ1-4; possible D gene TRBD1, 6 bases. CDR3 length: 13 residues. Germline CDR1 is SQVTM and CDR2 is ANQGSEA. Trimming pared 4 bases from V and 4 bases from J, leaving 10 bases between. The CDR3 here is CSVVAGVNEKLFF. CDR3 coding DNA: TGCAGCGTTGTGGCAGGGGTTAATGAAAAACTGTTTTTT.

In its sample, this clone was seen once. The rearrangement links TRBV4-2 to TRBJ2-3; 11 bases line up with TRBD2. The CDR3 covers 16 residues. In germline, CDR1 is LGHNA, CDR2 YNFKEQ. V dropped 0 bases and J dropped 4; count of bases not matched to a gene: 3. As DNA, the CDR3 is TGTGCCAGCAGCCAAGATTTACTAGCGGGAGCAGATACGCAGTATTTT. Protein sequence: CASSQDLLAGADTQYF.

This clone was counted a single time. J is TRBJ2-7 and V is TRBV7-2, with 9 bases that match TRBD2. The CDR3 runs 14 residues. Germline values: CDR1 SGHTA, CDR2 FQGNSA. The junction had 5 bases not matched to a gene; V was cut back by 5 bases and J by 3 bases. CDR3 residues: CASSRDSGSYEQYF. The CDR3 DNA sequence: TGTGCCAGCAGCCGCGATAGCGGGAGCTACGAGCAGTACTTC.

This clone was recorded a few times. The chain combines TRBV30 with TRBJ1-1; D gene unclear. V was cut by 3 bases and J by 3 bases, with 17 bases left in between. Germline V gives CDR1 GTSNPN, CDR2 SVGIG (reference sequence). This CDR3 comprises 15 residues. The CDR3 protein is CAWRRPEMRDTEAFF. The CDR3 region has the DNA TGTGCCTGGAGAAGGCCGGAGATGAGGGACACTGAAGCTTTCTTT.

In nucleotides, the CDR3 is TGTGCCAGTGCCGACAATAACAATCAGCCCCAGCATTTT. Amino acid sequence: CASADNNNQPQHF. The V and J genes are TRBV19 and TRBJ1-5; no firm D call. Trimming removed 8 bases at V and 3 bases at J, with 11 bases between. CDR3 length: 13 residues. CDR1 and CDR2 (germline): LNHDA, SQIVND (reference sequence). The variable domain in full, completed from reference TRBV19 and TRBJ1-5, reads DGGITQSPKYLFRKEGQNVTLSCEQNLNHDAMYWYRQDPGQGLRLIYYSQIVNDFQKGDIAEGYSVSREKKESFPLTVTSAQKNPTAFYLCASADNNNQPQHFGDGTRLSIL.

The chain couples TRBV2 to TRBJ1-4; D uncertain. This CDR3 has 13 amino acids. Germline lookup yields CDR1 SNHLY and CDR2 FYNNEI. Trimming took 8 bases from V and 0 from J, leaving 7 bases between them. The CDR3: CASFYPTNEKLFF. Written as DNA, the CDR3 is TGTGCCAGCTTCTATCCAACTAATGAAAAACTGTTTTTT.

The chain recombines TRBV4-1 with TRBJ2-7; perhaps TRBD2 as D (5 bases). Trimming stripped 0 bases from V and 3 bases from J, with 9 bases between. Germline V CDR1 and CDR2: MGHRA, YSYEKL. CDR3 length equals 14 residues. The DNA of the CDR3 is TGCGCCAGCAGCCAAGAGAGGGCTAGCTACGAGCAGTACTTC. Amino acid sequence: CASSQERASYEQYF.

The chain uses TRBV28 and TRBJ1-2, with D tentatively TRBD1 (5 bases). The germline gives CDR1 MDHEN, CDR2 SYDVKM. V was pared by 5 bases and J by 5 bases, with 9 bases between. This CDR3 is 12 amino acids long. The DNA for the CDR3 is TGTGCCAGCAGTCCACGACAGTATGGCTACACCTTC. Amino acids: CASSPRQYGYTF.

This chain connects TRBV4-1 to TRBJ1-1; D remains unclear. Trimming cost V 3 bases and J 6 bases, with 8 bases left between them. The germline gives CDR1 MGHRA, CDR2 YSYEKL. The CDR3 extends over 12 amino acids. The DNA of the CDR3 is TGCGCCAGCAGCCACGAGGGCCCTGAAGCTTTCTTT. Translated, it gives CASSHEGPEAFF.

The rearrangement links TRBV27 to TRBJ2-7; 8 bases are a match to TRBD2. The germline gives CDR1 MNHEY, CDR2 SMNVEV (reference sequence). The V gene end was trimmed by 0 bases and the J gene end by 2 bases; junction bases not matched to a gene: 3. The length of the CDR3 is 15 residues. CDR3 coding DNA: TGTGCCAGCAGTTTATCCTCGGGAGGGCCCTACGAGCAGTACTTC. Its protein is CASSLSSGGPYEQYF.

The chain carries TRBV6-5 and TRBJ2-4; D remains ambiguous. This CDR3 has 11 residues. The germline V and J ends were trimmed by 6 bases and 8 bases, with 8 bases remaining between them. Germline lookup yields CDR1 MNHEY and CDR2 SVGAGI. This chain's CDR3 is CASSLGDIQYF. CDR3 DNA sequence: TGTGCCAGCAGCCTGGGCGACATTCAGTACTTC.

V gene TRBV28 combines with J gene TRBJ2-1; D gene ambiguous. Looked up from germline, CDR1 is MDHEN and CDR2 is SYDVKM. The CDR3 length is 13 residues. The V end was cut by 3 bases, the J end by 9 bases, with 12 bases between. The CDR3 DNA follows: TGTGCCAGCAGTTTTCCTAATACGAGTGAGCAGTTCTTC. Translation: CASSFPNTSEQFF.

CDR3 coding DNA: TGTGCCAGTAGTATTGGAGGGTCTATACCCTACGAGCAGTACTTC. Its protein is CASSIGGSIPYEQYF. The chain joins TRBV19 to TRBJ2-7, with D perhaps matching TRBD2 (6 bases). CDR1 is LNHDA, CDR2 SQIVND, per germline (reference sequence). V dropped 3 bases and J dropped 2 bases, with 14 bases sitting between them. The CDR3 runs to 15 residues.

V and J are TRBV30 and TRBJ1-3; TRBD1 is a possible D gene (6 bases). The CDR3 covers 15 residues. Per the germline V gene, CDR1 is GTSNPN and CDR2 is SVGIG (reference sequence). The V gene lost 7 bases and the J gene lost 4 bases, with 20 bases spanning the gap. The CDR3 coding sequence is TGTGCCTTACGGTGGGGGCAGGGGTCAGGAAACACCATATATTTT. Protein: CALRWGQGSGNTIYF.

The J gene is TRBJ2-1, the V gene TRBV7-2, with 11 bases aligning to TRBD2. V dropped 5 bases and J dropped 9; count of bases not matched to a gene: 9. The length of the CDR3 is 15 residues. From germline, CDR1 is SGHTA and CDR2 FQGNSA. This CDR3 reads CASSKIAGGPIEQFF. The CDR3 DNA sequence: TGTGCCAGCAGCAAAATAGCGGGGGGGCCTATTGAGCAGTTCTTC.

V and J are TRBV5-1 and TRBJ2-4; tentative D call: TRBD1 (6 bases). The CDR3 consists of 14 residues. V dropped 7 bases and J dropped 5 bases, with 16 bases sitting between them. CDR1 SGHRS and CDR2 YFSETQ come from the germline V gene. The CDR3 protein is CASSVGHDENIQYF. CDR3 nucleotide sequence: TGCGCCAGCTCCGTGGGACACGACGAAAACATTCAGTACTTC.

V is TRBV28 and J is TRBJ1-4; D gene uncertain. Germline values: CDR1 MDHEN, CDR2 SYDVKM. Trimming took 4 bases from V and 0 from J, leaving 9 bases between them. The CDR3 extends over 15 amino acids. As DNA, the CDR3 is TGTGCCAGCAGTTCACTGTCTGCAACTAATGAAAAACTGTTTTTT. Protein: CASSSLSATNEKLFF.

The chain combines TRBV27 with TRBJ2-1, with unresolved D. V was clipped by 5 bases and J by 8 bases, with 10 bases between them. Germline loops: CDR1 MNHEY, CDR2 SMNVEV (reference sequence). This CDR3 spans 12 amino acids. The chain's CDR3 is CASSLSRDEQFF. DNA for the CDR3: TGTGCCAGCAGTCTCTCCCGGGATGAGCAGTTCTTC.

The genes are TRBV5-5 and TRBJ2-7; 8 bases are a match to TRBD2. Germline loops: CDR1 SGHKS, CDR2 YYEKEE (reference sequence). V shed 0 bases, J shed 4 bases, and the junction held 12 bases outside the gene matches. This CDR3 is built from 17 residues. This CDR3 reads CASSLGRDQREYYEQYF. CDR3 nucleotide sequence: TGTGCCAGCAGCTTGGGAAGAGATCAGCGGGAGTATTACGAGCAGTACTTC. The full variable domain, rest sourced from reference TRBV5-5 and TRBJ2-7, is DAGVTQSPTHLIKTRGQQVTLRCSPISGHKSVSWYQQVLGQGPQFIFQYYEKEERGRGNFPDRFSARQFPNYSSELNVNALLLGDSALYLCASSLGRDQREYYEQYFGPGTRLTVT.